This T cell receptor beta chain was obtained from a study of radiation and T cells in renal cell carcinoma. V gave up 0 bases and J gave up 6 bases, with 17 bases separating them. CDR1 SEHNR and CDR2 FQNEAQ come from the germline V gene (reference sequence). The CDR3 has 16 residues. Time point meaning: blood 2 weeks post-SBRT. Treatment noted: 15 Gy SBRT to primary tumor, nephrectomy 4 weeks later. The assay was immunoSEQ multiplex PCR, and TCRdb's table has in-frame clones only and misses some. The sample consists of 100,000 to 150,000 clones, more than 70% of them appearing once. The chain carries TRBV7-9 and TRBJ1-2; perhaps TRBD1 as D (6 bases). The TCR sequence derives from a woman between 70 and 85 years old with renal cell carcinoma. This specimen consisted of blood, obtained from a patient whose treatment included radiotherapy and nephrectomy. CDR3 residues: CASSLALAGGFDGYTF. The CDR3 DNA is TGTGCCAGCAGCTTAGCGCTCGCGGGGGGCTTCGATGGCTACACCTTC.